This T cell receptor (beta chain) is drawn from a study of shared clonotypes between healthy human individuals. Notes on the study in general: Larger estimated richness was generally recorded for naive subsets relative to memory subsets.

Details on this clone: The antigen is undetermined.

This CDR3 contains 12 residues. The germline V gene encodes CDR1 LNHDA and CDR2 SQIVND (reference sequence). V was clipped by 3 bases and J by 7 bases, with 7 bases between them. Libraries were prepared by immunoSEQ multiplex PCR; TCRdb keeps only in-frame clonotypes and omits some of them. Found here are roughly 300,000 clones, over 70% of them singletons; the top ten hold 10%. The study separated CD4+ cells into CD45RA+ naive and CD45RA-negative memory subsets. The sequence was obtained from a man aged 25-45 years in good health. The sample comprised memory CD4+ T cells sorted from blood. The subset was: CD45RA-negative fraction. The chain uses TRBV19 and TRBJ1-5, with unresolved D. CDR3 in DNA: TGTGCCAGTAGTATGGTCCAACAGCCCCAGCATTTT. It translates to CASSMVQQPQHF. The full variable domain, rest sourced from reference TRBV19 and TRBJ1-5, is DGGITQSPKYLFRKEGQNVTLSCEQNLNHDAMYWYRQDPGQGLRLIYYSQIVNDFQKGDIAEGYSVSREKKESFPLTVTSAQKNPTAFYLCASSMVQQPQHFGDGTRLSIL.